This entry is about one TCR beta chain. The CDR3 runs 13 residues. Between the trimmed V and J ends, which lost 7 bases and 3 bases, there was a span of 12 bases. The germline V gene has CDR1 SGHVS and CDR2 FQNEAQ. RNA transcripts provided the source from which TCR beta CDR3 regions were amplified. An initial round of RT-PCR targeting the TCR CDR3 relied on the HTBI primer set. TCRdb reprocessed the multiplex PCR reads with MiXCR, giving one entry per CDR3 protein. The sample yields about 500,000 distinct CDR3 sequences, 46% seen once. The data originate from a study of T cells in Graves' hyperthyroidism and ophthalmopathy. Uncontrolled infection, other autoimmune disease, pregnancy and lactation each barred patients from inclusion.

The chain employs TRBV7-8 and TRBJ2-5, with unresolved D. Material for sequencing was peripheral blood or thyroid tissue (not recorded which). This TCR was recovered from an adult woman with Graves' disease, either hyperthyroidism or ophthalmopathy (not recorded which). DNA of the CDR3: TGTGCCAGCACCCCACTGACCGAAGAGACCCAGTACTTC. Protein sequence: CASTPLTEETQYF.